Below, 29 T cell receptor beta chains from the same sample are listed, as sequenced in a study of cytomegalovirus exposure and HLA in healthy donors. The PCR ran on 60 Vbeta and 13 Jbeta primers. Clones were read by immunoSEQ multiplex PCR, and TCRdb kept only the in-frame ones, dropping some. This repertoire shows approximately 160,000 clones, more than 60% found once; its top ten account for over 4.5%. What was sequenced was PBMCs. The receptors here all came from a male donor in good health and CMV-seronegative.

J is TRBJ2-1 and V is TRBV14; D not certain. Trimming cost V 0 bases and J 0 bases, with 12 bases left between them. The CDR3 is 17 residues long. From germline, CDR1 is SGHDN and CDR2 FVKESK. CDR3 nucleotide sequence: TGTGCCAGCAGCCAAGATACGCTCACTAACTCCTACAATGAGCAGTTCTTC. This sequence encodes CASSQDTLTNSYNEQFF.

This chain connects TRBV5-6 to TRBJ1-2, with TRBD1 identical over 9 bases. Germline CDR1 is SGHDT and CDR2 is YYEEEE. The length of the CDR3 is 17 residues. V lost 0 bases, J lost 2 bases, and 8 bases stayed unmatched. The DNA of the CDR3 is TGTGCCAGCAGCTTGGTAGTGACAGGGGGTCTGAACTATGGCTACACCTTC. It specifies CASSLVVTGGLNYGYTF.

This clone came up a few times. The chain carries TRBV25-1 and TRBJ1-1; 9 nucleotides line up with TRBD1. Trimming took 3 bases from V and 1 from J; bases not matched to a gene: 3. The germline CDR1 and CDR2 sequences are MGHDK and SYGVNS. The CDR3 covers 15 residues. The CDR3 reads CASSEDRGGNTEAFF. DNA for the CDR3: TGTGCCAGCAGTGAGGACAGGGGAGGGAACACTGAAGCTTTCTTT.

This clone has just a few counts. The chain has TRBV5-1 and TRBJ2-2, with D possibly being TRBD1 (6 bases). From germline, CDR1 is SGHRS and CDR2 YFSETQ. V was cut by 4 bases and J by 6 bases, with 13 bases left in between. CDR3 length: 14 residues. The DNA for the CDR3 is TGCGCCAGCAGCGTACAGGGCCCAGCCGGGGAGCTGTTTTTT. Its protein product is CASSVQGPAGELFF.

This clone appeared a few times. This rearrangement joins TRBV19 to TRBJ2-7; 9 nucleotides agree with TRBD2. V shed 5 bases, J shed 0 bases, and the junction held 8 bases outside the gene matches. The CDR3 extends over 16 amino acids. Germline lookup yields CDR1 LNHDA and CDR2 SQIVND (reference sequence). The CDR3 DNA is TGTGCCAGTAGTCGTTCTAGCGGGACCCGCTCCTACGAGCAGTACTTC. This translates into CASSRSSGTRSYEQYF.

This chain connects TRBV19 to TRBJ2-7; TRBD2 aligns across 9 bases. Germline V gene sequence: CDR1 LNHDA, CDR2 SQIVND (reference sequence). V was clipped by 3 bases and J by 3 bases; unmatched bases: 3. CDR3 length: 14 amino acids. Here the CDR3 reads CASSIASGDYEQYF. The DNA for the CDR3 is TGTGCCAGTAGTATCGCTAGCGGGGACTACGAGCAGTACTTC.

This clone has a handful of counts. V usage is TRBV15 and J usage is TRBJ2-4, with 7 bases that match TRBD2. The V segment lost 1 base and the J segment 0 bases; nucleotides outside the gene matches: 6. CDR1 and CDR2 (germline): LNHNV, YYDKDF (reference sequence). The CDR3 runs 17 residues. CDR3 sequence: CATSRGAGDLAKNIQYF. DNA for the CDR3: TGTGCCACCAGCAGAGGGGCGGGGGACCTAGCCAAAAACATTCAGTACTTC.

V usage is TRBV25-1 and J usage is TRBJ1-2, with D possibly TRBD1 on 5 matching bases. The germline V gene has CDR1 MGHDK and CDR2 SYGVNS. V was shortened by 4 bases and J by 8 bases, with 20 bases between the two germline ends. The CDR3 sequence is 15 residues long. The CDR3 region is CASSGGTRDGIGYTF. The CDR3 DNA is TGTGCCAGCAGTGGCGGGACTAGGGATGGCATAGGCTACACCTTC.

The rearrangement uses TRBV7-9 and TRBJ2-5; 9 bases fit TRBD1. The CDR3 extends over 14 amino acids. The ends lost 3 bases at V and 4 bases at J; junction bases unmatched: 3. Germline lookup yields CDR1 SEHNR and CDR2 FQNEAQ (reference sequence). The CDR3, as DNA: TGTGCCAGCAGCTTCCCGGGACAGGGAGAGACCCAGTACTTC. Protein product: CASSFPGQGETQYF.

The chain couples TRBV14 to TRBJ1-1, with D unclear. Trimming pared 4 bases from V and 4 bases from J, leaving 10 bases between. Germline CDR1 is SGHDN and CDR2 is FVKESK. The length of the CDR3 is 13 residues. The CDR3 sequence: CASSRLRSTEAFF. The CDR3, as DNA: TGTGCCAGCAGCCGGCTTAGGAGCACTGAAGCTTTCTTT.

The V gene is TRBV18, the J gene TRBJ1-3; no clear D. The germline V gene has CDR1 KGHSH and CDR2 LQKENI. V lost 3 bases and J 0 bases, leaving 9 bases between the germline ends. This CDR3 is built from 15 residues. This chain's CDR3 is CASSPLPVSGNTIYF. For the CDR3, the DNA is TGTGCCAGCTCACCTCTCCCGGTCTCTGGAAACACCATATATTTT. The full variable domain, rest sourced from reference TRBV18 and TRBJ1-3, is NAGVMQNPRHLVRRRGQEARLRCSPMKGHSHVYWYRQLPEEGLKFMVYLQKENIIDESGMPKERFSAEFPKEGPSILRIQQVVRGDSAAYFCASSPLPVSGNTIYFGEGSWLTVV.

This chain connects TRBV10-2 to TRBJ1-1; TRBD1 agrees at 7 bases. CDR3 size: 14 residues. In germline, CDR1 is WSHSY, CDR2 SAAADI. With V trimmed by 8 bases and J by 5 bases, 11 bases remained unmatched. The CDR3 loop reads CASQLAGTATEAFF. Here the CDR3 DNA reads TGCGCCAGCCAATTGGCCGGGACAGCAACTGAAGCTTTCTTT.

This chain joins TRBV5-6 and TRBJ1-6; D is uncertain. The germline CDR1 and CDR2 sequences are SGHDT and YYEEEE. The V end was cut by 5 bases, the J end by 8 bases, with 23 bases between. This CDR3 contains 17 residues. CDR3 in DNA: TGTGCCAGCAGTCCCTCTGGAGGTCGGGCCAGGTATTCACCCCTCCACTTT. It codes for CASSPSGGRARYSPLHF.

This chain uses TRBV6-1 with TRBJ2-7; 7 bases are a match to TRBD1. This CDR3 spans 14 amino acids. Trimming cost V 6 bases and J 2 bases; bases outside gene matches: 7. Per germline, CDR1 MNHNS and CDR2 SASEGT. CDR3 sequence reads: CASSEGTVTYEQYF. The CDR3 bases are TGTGCCAGCAGCGAGGGGACAGTGACCTACGAGCAGTACTTC.

This chain joins TRBV6-5 and TRBJ2-7, with D perhaps matching TRBD1 (5 bases). CDR1 MNHEY and CDR2 SVGAGI come from the germline V gene. The V end was cut by 6 bases, the J end by 0 bases, with 12 bases between. The CDR3 loop spans 14 amino acids. In DNA, the CDR3 is TGTGCCAGCAGGACCGACAGCGCCTCCTACGAGCAGTACTTC. Protein sequence: CASRTDSASYEQYF.

The rearrangement uses TRBV18 and TRBJ1-2; D possibly corresponds to TRBD1 (5 bases). The length of the CDR3 is 15 residues. V gave up 3 bases and J gave up 2 bases, with 13 bases separating them. Looked up from germline, CDR1 is KGHSH and CDR2 is LQKENI. This CDR3 is CASSPPTVLNYGYTF. The CDR3 coding sequence is TGTGCCAGCTCACCTCCGACAGTCCTCAACTATGGCTACACCTTC.

The chain couples TRBV27 to TRBJ2-1; 7 bases map to TRBD2. The CDR3 extends over 14 amino acids. Germline V gene data show CDR1 as MNHEY and CDR2 as SMNVEV (reference sequence). V lost 6 bases, J lost 5 bases, and 7 bases stayed unmatched. The CDR3 nucleotides are TGTGCCAGCAGCCAGCGGGGTCTGAACAATGAGCAGTTCTTC. Its translation is CASSQRGLNNEQFF.

The rearrangement uses TRBV28 and TRBJ2-7; 12 bases are shared with TRBD2. Trimming at V came to 7 bases and at J to 1 base, leaving 5 bases not matched to a gene. The CDR3 has 15 amino acids. Per the germline V gene, CDR1 is MDHEN and CDR2 is SYDVKM. Here the CDR3 DNA reads TGTGCCAGCACCCCAGGGACTAGCGGGTCCTACGAGCAGTACTTC. Translated: CASTPGTSGSYEQYF.

This clone has only a few counts. The J gene is TRBJ2-1, the V gene TRBV28; 9 nucleotides match TRBD2. In germline, CDR1 is MDHEN, CDR2 SYDVKM. This CDR3 is built from 15 residues. V shed 5 bases, J shed 9 bases, and the junction held 11 bases outside the gene matches. CDR3 amino acids: CASSLSGTSTTEQFF. The CDR3 DNA is TGTGCCAGCAGTCTCTCCGGGACTAGCACGACTGAGCAGTTCTTC.

The chain joins TRBV6-6 to TRBJ2-3, with 8 positions matching TRBD2. This CDR3 comprises 14 residues. Per germline, CDR1 MNHNY and CDR2 SVGAGI (reference sequence). The V and J ends lost 3 bases and 5 bases, in that order; junction bases with no gene match: 4. CDR3 coding DNA: TGTGCCAGCAGTTATCCCGGGGGGGGAGATACGCAGTATTTT. This gives the protein CASSYPGGGDTQYF.

This clone turned up a few times. This chain uses TRBV27 with TRBJ2-1, with 8 bases aligning to TRBD2. Germline-derived CDR1 and CDR2 are MNHEY and SMNVEV (reference sequence). CDR3 size: 16 residues. Trimming at V came to 2 bases and at J to 7 bases, leaving 10 bases not matched to a gene. Here the CDR3 reads CASSLPQGLVGNEQFF. DNA for the CDR3: TGTGCCAGCAGTTTACCCCAGGGACTAGTGGGGAATGAGCAGTTCTTC.

The rearrangement joins TRBV4-1 to TRBJ2-3; 10 bases fit TRBD2. Looked up from germline, CDR1 is MGHRA and CDR2 is YSYEKL. This CDR3 is built from 19 residues. J was trimmed by 1 base and V by 1 base; bases with no gene match: 11. The CDR3 DNA follows: TGCGCCAGCAGCCAAGTGTTTAGCGGGAGGACTTGGGGCACAGATACGCAGTATTTT. Its translation: CASSQVFSGRTWGTDTQYF.

V is TRBV2 and J is TRBJ1-6; a weak D match, TRBD1 (6 bases). This CDR3 comprises 14 residues. Germline values: CDR1 SNHLY, CDR2 FYNNEI. V was clipped by 3 bases and J by 7 bases, with 10 bases between them. The CDR3 region has the DNA TGTGCCAGCAGTGAGTCAGGGGAGAATTCACCCCTCCACTTT. This translates into CASSESGENSPLHF.

This clone was seen more than once but under ten times. CDR3 loop: CASTIGGNQPQHF. The CDR3 region has the DNA TGTGCCAGTACGATCGGGGGTAATCAGCCCCAGCATTTT. The chain is built from TRBV19 and TRBJ1-5; TRBD1 is a possible D gene (5 bases). Germline V gives CDR1 LNHDA, CDR2 SQIVND (reference sequence). CDR3 length: 13 residues. Trimming removed 7 bases at V and 4 bases at J, with 11 bases between.

CDR3 residues: CASRSGGVTGELFF. CDR3 nucleotides: TGTGCCAGCCGATCGGGGGGCGTCACCGGGGAGCTGTTTTTT. The V and J genes are TRBV7-3 and TRBJ2-2, with D perhaps TRBD2 (7 bases). V dropped 8 bases and J dropped 4 bases, with 14 bases sitting between them. Looked up from germline, CDR1 is SGHTA and CDR2 is FQGTGA. The CDR3 contains 14 residues.

This sequence joins TRBV19 and TRBJ1-5, with D perhaps TRBD1 (5 bases). CDR1 and CDR2 (germline): LNHDA, SQIVND (reference sequence). The CDR3 spans 16 residues. Trimming pared 7 bases from V and 2 bases from J, leaving 18 bases between. The CDR3 spells CASTRRAGVGNQPQHF. Written as DNA, the CDR3 is TGTGCCAGTACCCGGCGGGCGGGGGTCGGCAATCAGCCCCAGCATTTT.

A few counts support this clone. This chain uses TRBV6-6 with TRBJ1-2; TRBD1 might be the D (5 bases). This CDR3 is 15 amino acids long. V was trimmed by 5 bases and J by 5 bases, leaving 18 bases between them. Germline CDR1 and CDR2: MNHNY and SVGAGI (reference sequence). The DNA for the CDR3 is TGTGCCAGCAGTCGAACGGGGGGGACTGCGTATGGCTACACCTTC. It specifies CASSRTGGTAYGYTF.

The gene calls are TRBV5-1 and TRBJ2-7; no definite D call. V lost 2 bases and J lost 0, with 6 bases in between. Germline assignment: CDR1 SGHRS and CDR2 YFSETQ. This CDR3 has 13 residues. CDR3 protein: CASSFESSYEQYF. The CDR3 nucleotides read TGCGCCAGCAGCTTCGAGAGCTCCTACGAGCAGTACTTC.

The chain uses TRBV6-6 and TRBJ2-1; D remains unclear. Germline loops: CDR1 MNHNY, CDR2 SVGAGI (reference sequence). The length of the CDR3 is 12 residues. V gave up 2 bases and J gave up 10 bases, with 9 bases separating them. In DNA form, the CDR3 reads TGTGCCAGCAGTTACCAAGCAATCGAGCAGTTCTTC. Encoded protein: CASSYQAIEQFF.